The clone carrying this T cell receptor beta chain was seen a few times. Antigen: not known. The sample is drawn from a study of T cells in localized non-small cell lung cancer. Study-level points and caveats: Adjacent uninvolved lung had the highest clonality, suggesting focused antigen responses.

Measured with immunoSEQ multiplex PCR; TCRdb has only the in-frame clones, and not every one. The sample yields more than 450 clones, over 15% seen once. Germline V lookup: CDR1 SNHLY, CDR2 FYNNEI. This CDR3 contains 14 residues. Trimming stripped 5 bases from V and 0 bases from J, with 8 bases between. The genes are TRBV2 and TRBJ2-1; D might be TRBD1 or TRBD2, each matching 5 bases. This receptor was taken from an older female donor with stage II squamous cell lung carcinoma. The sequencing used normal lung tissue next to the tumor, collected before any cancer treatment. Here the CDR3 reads CASSRDLSYNEQFF. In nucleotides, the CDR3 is TGTGCCAGCAGTCGGGACCTCTCCTACAATGAGCAGTTCTTC.